Below are 20 T cell receptor beta chains sequenced from a single sample in a study of blood T cell repertoires in COVID-19. Sequencing was performed with immunoSEQ multiplex PCR; in TCRdb, only in-frame clones are kept and a portion is missing. The sample includes about 90,000 clones, 85% to 95% of them seen just once. Sequences were obtained from peripheral blood. Every receptor here comes from a woman between 55 and 75 years old with active COVID-19.

The chain carries TRBV3-1 (or the pseudogene TRBV3-2) and TRBJ1-5, with 7 positions matching TRBD1. The germline V gene encodes CDR1 LGHDT and CDR2 YNNKEL (reference sequence). The CDR3 is made up of 14 amino acids. V shed 2 bases, J shed 6 bases, and the junction held 4 bases outside the gene matches. CDR3: CASSQFRGRQPQHF. For the CDR3, the DNA is TGTGCCAGCAGCCAATTTAGGGGGCGTCAGCCCCAGCATTTT.

The V gene is TRBV3-1 (or the pseudogene TRBV3-2), the J gene TRBJ2-7; perhaps TRBD1 as D (5 bases). CDR3 length: 15 amino acids. The V gene lost 0 bases and the J gene lost 5 bases, with 14 bases spanning the gap. The V gene's germline CDR1 is LGHDT and CDR2 YNNKEL (reference sequence). The CDR3 is CASSQDWQGSNEQYF. In nucleotides, the CDR3 is TGTGCCAGCAGCCAAGATTGGCAGGGTAGCAACGAGCAGTACTTC.

V and J are TRBV25-1 and TRBJ1-1, with 10 bases that match TRBD1. V shed 3 bases and J 9 bases; nucleotides not matched to a gene: 7. Per the germline V gene, CDR1 is MGHDK and CDR2 is SYGVNS. The CDR3 totals 14 residues. The CDR3 reads CASSDPGQGLQAFF. The CDR3 nucleotides are TGTGCCAGCAGTGACCCGGGACAGGGGTTACAAGCTTTCTTT.

As DNA, the CDR3 is TGTGCCACCAGTGATTTAACTAGCGGGAGGGGTGAGCAGTTCTTC. It specifies CATSDLTSGRGEQFF. The chain links TRBV24-1 to TRBJ2-1; 13 bases align to TRBD2. V shed 1 base, J shed 9 bases, and the junction held 2 bases outside the gene matches. Germline V lookup: CDR1 KGHDR, CDR2 SFDVKD. This CDR3 contains 15 residues.

The V gene is TRBV18, the J gene TRBJ2-7, with 8 bases matching TRBD1. The CDR3 length is 14 residues. Unmatched junction bases numbered 4, after V lost 2 bases and J lost 4 bases. Germline assignment: CDR1 KGHSH and CDR2 LQKENI. CDR3 sequence (DNA): TGTGCCAGCTCACCAAGACAGGGGTCGTACGAGCAGTACTTC. It translates to CASSPRQGSYEQYF. Supplemented by reference TRBV18 and TRBJ2-7, the full variable domain reads NAGVMQNPRHLVRRRGQEARLRCSPMKGHSHVYWYRQLPEEGLKFMVYLQKENIIDESGMPKERFSAEFPKEGPSILRIQQVVRGDSAAYFCASSPRQGSYEQYFGPGTRLTVT.

This rearrangement joins TRBV30 to TRBJ1-6; perhaps TRBD1 as D (5 bases). This CDR3 has 17 residues. V was trimmed by 0 bases and J by 8 bases, leaving 20 bases between them. The germline V gene encodes CDR1 GTSNPN and CDR2 SVGIG (reference sequence). The CDR3 protein is CAWSVSAGRVFDSPLHF. The CDR3 DNA sequence: TGTGCCTGGAGTGTTTCGGCGGGGCGGGTTTTCGATTCACCCCTCCACTTT.

The chain combines TRBV5-5 with TRBJ1-2; D might be TRBD1 (5 bases). Looked up from germline, CDR1 is SGHKS and CDR2 is YYEKEE (reference sequence). Trimming removed 3 bases at V and 6 bases at J, with 9 bases between. The CDR3 spans 12 residues. The CDR3 reads CASSSGRNGYTF. The CDR3 DNA reads as TGTGCCAGCAGCTCAGGGAGGAATGGCTACACCTTC.

The rearrangement uses TRBV15 and TRBJ2-6; 8 nucleotides agree with TRBD2. Germline CDR1 is LNHNV and CDR2 is YYDKDF (reference sequence). Trimming removed 3 bases from V and 4 bases from J; junction bases left unmatched: 2. This CDR3 spans 15 amino acids. Here the CDR3 DNA reads TGTGCCACCAGCAGCGGGGGGGTCGGGGCCAACGTCCTGACTTTC. Translating it yields CATSSGGVGANVLTF.

This clone was observed a few times. V and J are TRBV6-5 and TRBJ2-2; D is unclear. The CDR3 is 13 residues long. Germline CDR1 is MNHEY and CDR2 is SVGAGI. Trimming left V 6 bases short and J 1 base short, with 6 bases between. The CDR3 bases are TGTGCCAGCAGGGCGGAGAACACCGGGGAGCTGTTTTTT. Translating gives CASRAENTGELFF.

The genes are TRBV6-2 or TRBV6-3 and TRBJ2-2; TRBD2 matches 13 bases. The J segment lost 4 bases and the V segment lost 5 bases, leaving 10 bases of the junction unmatched. Germline values: CDR1 MNHEY, CDR2 SVGEGT. The CDR3 is 18 amino acids. CDR3 region: CASSGTSGRAGGTGELFF. The CDR3 DNA sequence: TGTGCCAGCAGTGGAACTAGCGGGAGGGCCGGTGGCACCGGGGAGCTGTTTTTT.

The J gene is TRBJ1-5, the V gene TRBV6-2 or TRBV6-3; 11 positions match TRBD1. Losses at the gene ends were 6 bases for V and 7 bases for J; bases not matched to a gene: 5. The CDR3 spans 14 residues. Per germline, CDR1 MNHEY and CDR2 SVGEGT. The CDR3 here is CASSWTGGSQPQHF. CDR3 in DNA: TGTGCCAGCAGCTGGACAGGGGGCAGCCAGCCCCAGCATTTT.

The chain carries TRBV6-2 or TRBV6-3 and TRBJ1-2; 7 nucleotides line up with TRBD1. The CDR3 runs to 15 residues. Looked up from germline, CDR1 is MNHEY and CDR2 is SVGEGT. The V segment lost 5 bases and the J segment 5 bases; nucleotides outside the gene matches: 11. The CDR3 DNA reads TGTGCCAGCAGTCAGACAGGGAGCAGTTTATATGGCTACACCTTC. It is translated as CASSQTGSSLYGYTF.

The chain joins TRBV9 to TRBJ1-6, with unresolved D. Trimming left V 0 bases short and J 9 bases short, with 7 bases between. CDR3 size: 13 residues. Germline V gene sequence: CDR1 SGDLS, CDR2 YYNGEE. The CDR3 DNA sequence: TGTGCCAGCAGCGTAGTCGGGTCTTCACCCCTCCACTTT. Residues: CASSVVGSSPLHF.

The chain joins TRBV27 to TRBJ2-7; D unresolved. Germline CDR1 is MNHEY and CDR2 is SMNVEV (reference sequence). V was clipped by 3 bases and J by 7 bases, with 19 bases between them. The CDR3 has 15 amino acids. The CDR3 DNA follows: TGTGCCAGCAGTTTGTTGTTACGGCCAGGTGGGGAGCAGTACTTC. It specifies CASSLLLRPGGEQYF.

The chain links TRBV6-2 or TRBV6-3 to TRBJ1-2; D is possibly TRBD1 (6 bases). This CDR3 has 16 residues. Trimming pared 0 bases from V and 5 bases from J, leaving 16 bases between. The germline CDR1 and CDR2 sequences are MNHEY and SVGEGT. This CDR3 is CASSYSSYSGVYGYTF. The DNA for the CDR3 is TGTGCCAGCAGTTACTCGAGCTATTCAGGGGTGTATGGCTACACCTTC.

This clone has just one count. The chain joins TRBV6-5 to TRBJ1-2; possible D gene TRBD1, 5 bases. The CDR3 spans 15 residues. V dropped 6 bases and J dropped 7 bases, with 21 bases sitting between them. Looked up from germline, CDR1 is MNHEY and CDR2 is SVGAGI. The CDR3 reads CASSASGLAIFGYTF. The DNA of the CDR3 is TGTGCCAGCAGCGCTTCGGGACTGGCCATCTTTGGCTACACCTTC.

The chain combines TRBV5-4 with TRBJ1-5; D remains ambiguous. The V gene lost 0 bases and the J gene lost 1 base, with 5 bases spanning the gap. Germline CDR1 SGHNT, CDR2 YYREEE (reference sequence). The CDR3 has 14 residues. CDR3 nucleotides: TGTGCCAGCAGCTTGGCCGAGAGCAATCAGCCCCAGCATTTT. It translates to CASSLAESNQPQHF.

This sequence joins TRBV3-1 (or the pseudogene TRBV3-2) and TRBJ1-2, with TRBD1 identical over 8 bases. Germline V CDR1 and CDR2: LGHDT, YNNKEL (reference sequence). V shed 5 bases, J shed 7 bases, and the junction held 6 bases outside the gene matches. The CDR3 runs 13 residues. CDR3 sequence (DNA): TGTGCCAGCAGCACGACAGGGGCGCCTGGCTACACCTTC. Its translation: CASSTTGAPGYTF.

This chain joins TRBV3-1 (or the pseudogene TRBV3-2) and TRBJ2-7, with 8 bases matching TRBD1. The V gene's germline CDR1 is LGHDT and CDR2 YNNKEL (reference sequence). The CDR3 is 15 residues long. With V trimmed by 1 base and J by 3 bases, 5 bases remained unmatched. The CDR3 DNA sequence: TGTGCCAGCAGCCAAGCGGCAGGGGGCGACTACGAGCAGTACTTC. This codes for CASSQAAGGDYEQYF.

This chain links TRBV9 with TRBJ2-5; 13 bases match TRBD2. Trimming cost V 0 bases and J 7 bases; bases outside gene matches: 6. Per germline, CDR1 SGDLS and CDR2 YYNGEE. The CDR3 consists of 16 residues. CDR3 loop: CASSVGTSGSMVTQYF. CDR3 nucleotide sequence: TGTGCCAGCAGCGTAGGGACTAGCGGGAGCATGGTGACCCAGTACTTC. The whole variable domain, remainder taken from reference TRBV9 and TRBJ2-5, is DSGVTQTPKHLITATGQRVTLRCSPRSGDLSVYWYQQSLDQGLQFLIQYYNGEERAKGNILERFSAQQFPDLHSELNLSSLELGDSALYFCASSVGTSGSMVTQYFGPGTRLLVL.